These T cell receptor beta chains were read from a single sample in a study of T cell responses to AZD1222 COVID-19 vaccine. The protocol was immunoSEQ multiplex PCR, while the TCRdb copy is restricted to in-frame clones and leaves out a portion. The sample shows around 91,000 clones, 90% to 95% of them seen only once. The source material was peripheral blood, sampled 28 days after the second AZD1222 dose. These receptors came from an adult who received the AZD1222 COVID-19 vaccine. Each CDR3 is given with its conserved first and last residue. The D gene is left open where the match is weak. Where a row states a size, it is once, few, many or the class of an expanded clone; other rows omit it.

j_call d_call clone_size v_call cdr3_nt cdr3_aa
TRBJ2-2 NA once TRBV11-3 TGTGCCAGCAGCTTATATGTCGGACCCAACACCGGGGAGCTGTTTTTT CASSLYVGPNTGELFF
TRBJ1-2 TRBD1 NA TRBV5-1 TGCGCCAGCAGCTTGGGTAGCCGGGACAGGGCTCGCTACACCTTC CASSLGSRDRARYTF
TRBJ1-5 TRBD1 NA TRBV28 TGTGCCAGCAGTGGCCGAGGGACAGGGAAAAATCAGCCCCAGCATTTT CASSGRGTGKNQPQHF
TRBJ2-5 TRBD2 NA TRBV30 TGTGCCTGGAGTTTAGCGGGAGAGACCCAGTACTTC CAWSLAGETQYF
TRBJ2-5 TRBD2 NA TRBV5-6 TGTGCCAGCAGCTCCGGGACTAGCGGGAGCGGGACCCAGTACTTC CASSSGTSGSGTQYF
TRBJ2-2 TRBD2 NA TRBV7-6 TGTGCCAGCAGCTTAGGAGGGACTAGCGTTAGCACCGGGGAGCTGTTTTTT CASSLGGTSVSTGELFF
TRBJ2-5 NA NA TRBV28 TGTGCCAGCAGTTTAGGGTGGAGGGAGGAAGAGACCCAGTACTTC CASSLGWREEETQYF
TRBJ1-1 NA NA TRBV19 TGTGCCAGTAGTATGGTACACATGAACACTGAAGCTTTCTTT CASSMVHMNTEAFF
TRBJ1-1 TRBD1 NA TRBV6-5 TGTGCCAGCCGCGCTGGGGGGACAGGCAATGAAGCTTTCTTT CASRAGGTGNEAFF
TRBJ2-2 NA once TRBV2 TGTGCCAGCAGGCCCGACGAGCACACCGGGGAGCTGTTTTTT CASRPDEHTGELFF
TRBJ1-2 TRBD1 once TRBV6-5 TGTGCCAGCAGTTACTTGGGGACAGGGGTCGGCTACACCTTC CASSYLGTGVGYTF
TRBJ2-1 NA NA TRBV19 TGTGCCAGTAGTATTTCGAGGAGCAACTACAATGAGCAGTTCTTC CASSISRSNYNEQFF
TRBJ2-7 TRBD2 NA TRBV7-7 TGTGCCAGCAGCTCGGGGACTAGCAGCATCTACGAGCAGTACTTC CASSSGTSSIYEQYF
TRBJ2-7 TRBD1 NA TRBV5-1 TGCGCCAGCAGCTTACAGGGGGCCCACGAGCAGTACTTC CASSLQGAHEQYF
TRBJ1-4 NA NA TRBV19 TGTGCCAGTAGTATTGGGGGTGGAAGACTAAAACTGTTTTTT CASSIGGGRLKLFF
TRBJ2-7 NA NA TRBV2 TGTGCCAGCAGGACAGGCTACGAGCAGTACTTC CASRTGYEQYF
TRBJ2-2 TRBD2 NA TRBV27 TGTGCCAGCAGTGCCGGACTAGCGGGAGGGAACACCGGGGAGCTGTTTTTT CASSAGLAGGNTGELFF
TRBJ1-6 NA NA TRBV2 TGTGCCAGCAGTGAACGGGGGGAGACAAGTAATTCACCCCTCCACTTT CASSERGETSNSPLHF
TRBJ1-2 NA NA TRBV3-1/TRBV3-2 TGTGCCAGCAGCCAAGAATTAGGCACAGGCCGCTACTATGGCTACACCTTC CASSQELGTGRYYGYTF
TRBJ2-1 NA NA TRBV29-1 TGCAGCGTTGCAACGCAGGCCTACAATGAGCAGTTCTTC CSVATQAYNEQFF
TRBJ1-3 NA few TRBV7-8 TGTGCCAGCAGCCGGATCTTACAGGGTTCTGGAAACACCATATATTTT CASSRILQGSGNTIYF
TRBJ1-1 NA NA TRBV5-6 TGTGCCAGCAGCTTGGTGGGGGCCCGACCGATTGAAGCTTTCTTT CASSLVGARPIEAFF
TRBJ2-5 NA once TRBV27 TGTGCCAGCAGTCCCAACGGCATAGGGTCTTACGAGACCCAGTACTTC CASSPNGIGSYETQYF
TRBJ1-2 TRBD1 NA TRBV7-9 TGTGCCAGCAGCTTAATTACAGGGGCGGATGGCTACACCTTC CASSLITGADGYTF
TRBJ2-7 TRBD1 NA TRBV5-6 TGTGCCAGCAGCTCGGACAGGATTGGTCTCGAGCAGTACTTC CASSSDRIGLEQYF
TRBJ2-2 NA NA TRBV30 TGTGCCTGGAGTCCCCTTCGGGACTCGGGGCTGTTTTTT CAWSPLRDSGLFF
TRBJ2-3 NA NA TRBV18 TGTGCCAGCTCACCACCCCCTGCAGATACGCAGTATTTT CASSPPPADTQYF
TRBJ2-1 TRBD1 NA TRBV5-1 TGCGCCAGCAGTTTTCTCACGGGACAGGGTGTTTCTAATGAGCAGTTCTTC CASSFLTGQGVSNEQFF
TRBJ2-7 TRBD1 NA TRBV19 TGTGCCAGTATGTCGGGACAGGGAACCTACGAGCAGTACTTC CASMSGQGTYEQYF
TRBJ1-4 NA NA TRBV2 TGTGCCAGCAGTCAAGGGGTTTGGGAAAAACTGTTTTTT CASSQGVWEKLFF
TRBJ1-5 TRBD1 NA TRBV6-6 TGTGCCAGCAGTTTTGGGACAGAGAATCAGCCCCAGCATTTT CASSFGTENQPQHF
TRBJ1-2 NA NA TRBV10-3 TGTGCCATCAGTGGGCAGGAAGCTAACTATGGCTACACCTTC CAISGQEANYGYTF
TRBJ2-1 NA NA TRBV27 TGTGCCAGCAGACGTAGCACTAACAATGAGCAGTTCTTC CASRRSTNNEQFF
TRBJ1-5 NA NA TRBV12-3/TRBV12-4 TGTGCCAGCAGCTCGTTGGTAACGGTCCAGCATTTT CASSSLVTVQHF
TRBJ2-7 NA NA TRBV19 TGTGCCAGTAGTAAGGGGCCCGGGGTAGCCTACGAGCAGTACTTC CASSKGPGVAYEQYF
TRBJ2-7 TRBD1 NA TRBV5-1 TGCGCCAGCAGCGGGGGACAGGGGGGCGACGAGCAGTACTTC CASSGGQGGDEQYF
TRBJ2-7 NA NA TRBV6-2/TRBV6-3 TGTGCCAGCAGTCTATCTGTCCCGGTGGGCGAGCAGTACTTC CASSLSVPVGEQYF
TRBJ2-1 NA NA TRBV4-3 TGCGCCAGCAGCCAAGACCCCTTGGGGCATGAGCAGTTCTTC CASSQDPLGHEQFF
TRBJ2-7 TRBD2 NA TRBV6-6 TGTGCCAGCAGTAGACCCCTAGCGGGAGGAAACGAGCAGTACTTC CASSRPLAGGNEQYF
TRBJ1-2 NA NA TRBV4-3 TGCGCCAGCAGCCAATGGGGTACAGGGATGAATGGCTACACCTTC CASSQWGTGMNGYTF
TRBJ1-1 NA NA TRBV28 TGTGCCAGCAGTTTGCGGACAGCCGAAACTTTCTTT CASSLRTAETFF
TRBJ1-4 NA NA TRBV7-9 TGTGCCAGCAGCCCCCGAAAGCAGCCTAATGAAAAACTGTTTTTT CASSPRKQPNEKLFF
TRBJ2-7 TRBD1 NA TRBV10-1 TGCGCCAGCAGCCCCATACCGACAGGGTACCACGAGCAGTACTTC CASSPIPTGYHEQYF
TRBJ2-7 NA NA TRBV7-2 TGTGCCAGCAGCCCTCGGACTACAAACTACGAGCAGTACTTC CASSPRTTNYEQYF
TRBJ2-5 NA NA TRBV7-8 TGTGCCAGCAGCTTAGGGGTCGGGGTTCGGGAGACCCAGTACTTC CASSLGVGVRETQYF
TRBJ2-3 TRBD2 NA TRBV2 TGTGCCAGCAGCGTAGCGGGAGCGGTAGATACGCAGTATTTT CASSVAGAVDTQYF
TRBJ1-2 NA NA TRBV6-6 TGTGCCAGCAGTTACTCGGGAAACTATGGCTACACCTTC CASSYSGNYGYTF